This T cell receptor beta chain was documented in a study of blood T cells in healthy people across ages. A J-beta primer mix and a sample-barcoded 5' primer were used in a second PCR of roughly 7 to 12 cycles. Each cDNA molecule, via a template-switch adaptor with 12 random nucleotides, was tagged. Every individual sample yielded 3 million or more paired-end reads (each containing CDR3). In TCRdb, the 5' RACE reads were re-called with MiXCR into one record per CDR3 protein. The table has some 760,000 distinct CDR3 sequences, around 25% seen once; the top ten hold 9.4%. The CDR3 has 14 amino acids. CDR1 and CDR2 (germline): MGHRA, YSYEKL. V lost 4 bases and J 4 bases, leaving 13 bases between the germline ends. This clonotype was seen only a few times. The same specimen was also included in a second study, on T cells of mothers and their children. That paper adds: Second-PCR amplification with M1S added sample barcodes and 2-4 random nucleotides.

The sequencing input was blood. V gene TRBV4-1 combines with J gene TRBJ1-2, with D possibly matching TRBD1 (6 bases). The receptor was derived from a boy aged 10-17 years in good health. CDR3 sequence: CASSPQGMGYGYTF. CDR3 nucleotide sequence: TGCGCCAGCAGCCCACAGGGTATGGGCTATGGCTACACCTTC.